This T cell receptor (beta chain) was found in a study of shared clonotypes between healthy human individuals. Study results and caveats: Estimated clonotype richness was generally higher in naive than memory subsets.

The donors were all Caucasian adults (living in Nashville, Tennessee). The CDR3 has 12 residues. Germline assignment: CDR1 LNHDA and CDR2 SQIVND (reference sequence). V shed 8 bases and J shed 4 bases, with 11 bases lying between them. The material for each subset, its genomic DNA, was split evenly across several immunoSEQ plates. The sorted-subset replicate PCRs were given roughly 190 ng DNA, which is around 29,000 T cell genomes. Repertoires were generated with immunoSEQ multiplex PCR, while TCRdb's copy carries only in-frame clones and drops some. The sample records fewer than 1.8 million clones, 98% to 99% being singletons. For this clone: As yet, its antigen is unknown.

Source material: naive CD4+ T cells sorted from blood. Described subset: CD45RA+ positively selected. This receptor was obtained from a man aged 30 to 45 in good health. J is TRBJ1-2 and V is TRBV19; weak D call: TRBD1 (5 bases). The CDR3 coding sequence is TGTGCCAGTGTCCAAGGGGCCTATGGCTACACCTTC. Its protein is CASVQGAYGYTF.